This T cell receptor (beta chain) was documented in a study of T cell repertoires in cytomegalovirus infection. TCRdb processed the reads anew with MiXCR; each CDR3 protein has one entry. The sample holds about 110,000 distinct CDR3 sequences, over 40% seen once. This clonotype was picked up many times. What it binds is not known. The CDR3 length is 13 residues. CDR1 and CDR2 from the germline V gene are MNHNS and SASEGT. V lost 3 bases and J lost 1, with 4 bases in between. This chain uses TRBV6-1 with TRBJ1-5; D not certain. The sequence derives from a human donor in good health (CMV status not recorded). Some clones in this sample may be carry-over from other donors' samples. Sequenced material: CD8+ T cells from cultured PBMCs, taken from culture after CMV antigen stimulation. The DNA of the CDR3 is TGTGCCAGCAGTGACCGGAGCAATCAGCCCCAGCATTTT. Translating gives CASSDRSNQPQHF.